Sequencing of this T cell receptor (beta chain) was carried out in a study of blood T cell repertoires in COVID-19. This clone was detected only a few times. At one boundary the junction diverges from the germline segment, which might be a read error. Profiled with immunoSEQ multiplex PCR; TCRdb holds only in-frame clones, not every one. The data show over 65,000 clones, over 75% seen once. The CDR3 sequence is 13 residues long. Germline V gene lookup returns CDR1 SSHAT and CDR2 FNYEAQ (reference sequence). The chain links TRBV7-7 to TRBJ2-3, with unresolved D. The origin of this receptor is a woman at least 80 years old with acute or convalescent COVID-19. Sequencing was carried out using peripheral blood. CDR3 loop: CASSLAERDTQYF. For the CDR3, the DNA is TGTGCTAGCAGCTTGGCCGAGAGGGATACGCAGTATTTT.